Following are 21 T cell receptor beta chains from one sample sequenced in a study of blood T cell repertoires in COVID-19. Here immunoSEQ multiplex PCR was the method, and the copy in TCRdb shows in-frame clones only, minus some. Counted here are fewer than 200,000 clones, about 85% occurring once; the ten biggest clones make up under 25%. The sample was peripheral blood. All receptors come from a man aged 55-75 years with active or convalescent COVID-19.

This clone turned up a few times. The V and J genes are TRBV5-5 and TRBJ1-5, with 8 bases lining up with TRBD1. The CDR3 totals 14 residues. Germline-derived CDR1 and CDR2 are SGHKS and YYEKEE (reference sequence). After removal of 4 bases from V and 4 bases from J, the junction contained 4 bases not matched to a gene. The CDR3 DNA reads TGTGCCAGCAGCCCCGGACAGGGAAATCAGCCCCAGCATTTT. Translation gives CASSPGQGNQPQHF.

This chain links TRBV19 with TRBJ1-6; 8 bases agree with TRBD1. Germline trimming cut 5 bases from V and 7 bases from J; bases unmatched to any gene: 7. This CDR3 spans 15 amino acids. Germline CDR1 is LNHDA and CDR2 is SQIVND (reference sequence). As DNA, the CDR3 is TGTGCCAGTAGTCCGGGACAGGTTTTCAATTCACCCCTCCACTTT. It is translated as CASSPGQVFNSPLHF.

The gene calls are TRBV6-5 and TRBJ1-5; TRBD1 aligns across 7 bases. The germline gives CDR1 MNHEY, CDR2 SVGAGI. The J segment lost 4 bases and the V segment lost 5 bases, leaving 5 bases of the junction unmatched. The CDR3 totals 14 residues. The CDR3 protein is CASSNQQGNQPQHF. CDR3 DNA sequence: TGTGCCAGCAGTAACCAACAGGGGAATCAGCCCCAGCATTTT.

The rearrangement links TRBV5-4 to TRBJ2-3; 10 bases agree with TRBD2. This CDR3 spans 14 amino acids. Germline lookup yields CDR1 SGHNT and CDR2 YYREEE (reference sequence). V lost 4 bases and J lost 4; bases outside the gene matches: 3. As DNA, the CDR3 is TGTGCCAGCAGCAGCGGGGGGGGTGCAGATACGCAGTATTTT. Its protein is CASSSGGGADTQYF.

The chain joins TRBV27 to TRBJ2-7; TRBD1 matches 8 bases. Germline trimming cut 6 bases from V and 4 bases from J; bases unmatched to any gene: 14. The germline gives CDR1 MNHEY, CDR2 SMNVEV (reference sequence). There are 16 residues in the CDR3. The chain's CDR3 is CASSPIPTGVRYEQYF. The CDR3 coding sequence is TGTGCCAGCAGCCCTATCCCGACAGGGGTTAGGTACGAGCAGTACTTC.

The chain combines TRBV12-3 or TRBV12-4 with TRBJ2-2, with a tentative D call TRBD1 (5 bases). CDR3 length equals 13 residues. Trimming removed 6 bases from V and 6 bases from J, with 11 bases in between. CDR3 coding DNA: TGTGCCAGCAGCGCCAGGGATGCCGGGGAGCTGTTTTTT. Translating gives CASSARDAGELFF.

The chain is built from TRBV18 and TRBJ2-2; 10 nucleotides align to TRBD1. After removal of 1 base from V and 6 bases from J, the junction contained 5 bases not matched to a gene. Germline CDR1 is KGHSH and CDR2 is LQKENI. The CDR3 is made up of 16 amino acids. This CDR3 reads CASSPLSGTGAGELFF. The CDR3 coding sequence is TGTGCCAGCTCACCACTGTCCGGGACAGGGGCCGGGGAGCTGTTTTTT.

The gene calls are TRBV5-5 and TRBJ2-5; the D is unclear. The germline V gene has CDR1 SGHKS and CDR2 YYEKEE (reference sequence). The CDR3 consists of 12 residues. V was pared by 0 bases and J by 4 bases, with 4 bases between. CDR3 sequence: CASSLGAETQYF. In DNA form, the CDR3 reads TGTGCCAGCAGCTTGGGGGCAGAGACCCAGTACTTC.

The chain uses TRBV5-1 and TRBJ1-1, with unresolved D. Trimming removed 3 bases at V and 1 base at J, with 10 bases between. The CDR3 has 14 residues. Looked up from germline, CDR1 is SGHRS and CDR2 is YFSETQ. The CDR3 nucleotides are TGCGCCAGCAGCTCCATGGCGGAGAACACTGAAGCTTTCTTT. Amino acids: CASSSMAENTEAFF.

As DNA, the CDR3 is TGTGCCACCCGGGGGGTAAACTACGAGCAGTACTTC. Its protein is CATRGVNYEQYF. The chain joins TRBV2 to TRBJ2-7; 7 bases line up with TRBD2. V lost 10 bases to trimming and J lost 3 bases; unmatched junction nucleotides: 6. CDR1 SNHLY and CDR2 FYNNEI come from the germline V gene. The CDR3 loop spans 12 amino acids.

The chain employs TRBV2 and TRBJ1-2, with 9 bases aligning to TRBD1. The junction had 4 bases not matched to a gene; V was cut back by 4 bases and J by 7 bases. The CDR3 runs 13 residues. Germline assignment: CDR1 SNHLY and CDR2 FYNNEI. The CDR3, as DNA: TGTGCCAGCAGTGGGGACAGGGACCCTGGCTACACCTTC. Protein sequence: CASSGDRDPGYTF.

The CDR3 sequence: CASSDYLTGREKLFF. CDR3 bases: TGCGCCAGCAGCGACTACCTGACAGGGAGGGAAAAACTGTTTTTT. The chain combines TRBV5-1 with TRBJ1-4; 7 nucleotides match TRBD1. Looked up from germline, CDR1 is SGHRS and CDR2 is YFSETQ. Trimming took 4 bases from V and 8 from J; bases not matched to a gene: 11. CDR3 length: 15 amino acids.

This clone appeared once. The chain is built from TRBV2 and TRBJ1-1; 8 bases are shared with TRBD1. The V and J ends lost 6 bases and 5 bases, in that order; junction bases with no gene match: 11. Germline V gives CDR1 SNHLY, CDR2 FYNNEI. The CDR3 contains 15 residues. This chain's CDR3 is CASSTTGVRNTEAFF. The CDR3 coding sequence is TGTGCCAGCAGCACGACAGGGGTCCGTAATACTGAAGCTTTCTTT.

The genes are TRBV19 and TRBJ1-2, with D possibly TRBD1 on 6 matching bases. This CDR3 comprises 12 residues. Trimming left V 7 bases short and J 3 bases short, with 9 bases between. From germline, CDR1 is LNHDA and CDR2 SQIVND (reference sequence). In nucleotides, the CDR3 is TGTGCCAGTACAGGGGATGACTATGGCTACACCTTC. Amino acid sequence: CASTGDDYGYTF.

The V call is TRBV5-1, the J call TRBJ1-3; 9 bases are shared with TRBD1. Trimming cost V 5 bases and J 4 bases; bases outside gene matches: 7. The germline CDR1 and CDR2 sequences are SGHRS and YFSETQ. This CDR3 has 15 amino acids. Written as DNA, the CDR3 is TGCGCCAGCAGTGCGGGACAGGGAACGGGAAACACCATATATTTT. It is translated as CASSAGQGTGNTIYF.

The V gene is TRBV4-2, the J gene TRBJ2-2; perhaps TRBD1 as D (6 bases). Germline-derived CDR1 and CDR2 are LGHNA and YNFKEQ. V was trimmed by 0 bases and J by 9 bases, leaving 14 bases between them. This CDR3 comprises 15 residues. In DNA form, the CDR3 reads TGTGCCAGCAGCCAAGAATGGCAGGGGAACCGGGAGCTGTTTTTT. This translates into CASSQEWQGNRELFF.

The rearrangement links TRBV6-6 to TRBJ2-7; D perhaps matches TRBD2 (5 bases). CDR3 length equals 13 residues. Looked up from germline, CDR1 is MNHNY and CDR2 is SVGAGI (reference sequence). V lost 0 bases, J lost 3 bases, and 6 bases lay in between. In DNA, the CDR3 is TGTGCCAGCAGTTACTCGACTAACTACGAGCAGTACTTC. It translates to CASSYSTNYEQYF.

The V gene is TRBV6-6, the J gene TRBJ2-6; D is undetermined. The CDR3 is made up of 15 amino acids. CDR1 and CDR2 (germline): MNHNY, SVGAGI (reference sequence). The ends were cut back, 2 bases at V and 3 bases at J, with 8 bases in the middle. The DNA of the CDR3 is TGTGCCAGCAGTTACGGTACGGGTGGGGCCAACGTCCTGACTTTC. Encoded protein: CASSYGTGGANVLTF.

J is TRBJ1-4 and V is TRBV27; 7 nucleotides match TRBD1. V gave up 5 bases and J gave up 2 bases; unmatched junction bases: 8. The CDR3 contains 16 residues. Germline loops: CDR1 MNHEY, CDR2 SMNVEV (reference sequence). The CDR3 loop is CASSQMTGRTNEKLFF. For the CDR3, the DNA is TGTGCCAGCAGTCAAATGACAGGGAGGACTAATGAAAAACTGTTTTTT.

The rearrangement joins TRBV7-9 to TRBJ1-1; D gene uncertain. CDR1 is SEHNR, CDR2 FQNEAQ, per germline (reference sequence). This CDR3 is built from 14 residues. The ends were cut back, 3 bases at V and 0 bases at J, with 8 bases in the middle. In nucleotides, the CDR3 is TGTGCCAGCAGCTTGGGCCGCATGAACACTGAAGCTTTCTTT. Translated, it gives CASSLGRMNTEAFF.

The V and J genes are TRBV7-3 and TRBJ2-7; 9 nucleotides align to TRBD1. Germline-derived CDR1 and CDR2 are SGHTA and FQGTGA. The CDR3 loop spans 14 amino acids. V was pared by 5 bases and J by 6 bases, with 8 bases of the junction left unmatched. The CDR3 nucleotides are TGTGCCAGCAGCCCGGGACAGGGAGTCAGCGAGCAGTACTTC. Protein product: CASSPGQGVSEQYF.